This entry features one TCR beta chain sequence. Its matching antigen is unknown. Repertoires were generated with immunoSEQ multiplex PCR, while TCRdb's copy carries only in-frame clones and drops some. The table shows 50,000 to 70,000 clones, with 85% to 90% occurring only once. The length of the CDR3 is 14 residues. Germline CDR1 is LNHNV and CDR2 is YYDKDF (reference sequence). Trimming took 0 bases from V and 0 from J, leaving 5 bases between them. This entry comes from a study of OX40 agonist ivuxolimab in advanced cancers. Broader study findings: In general, CD8+ T cells held more expanded clones than CD4+ did, on average.

Sequenced here: CD4+ or CD8+ T cells sorted from blood, sampled in a trial of the OX40 agonist ivuxolimab. The chain recombines TRBV15 with TRBJ2-5; no clear D. The clonotype was recovered from an adult with an advanced solid tumor such as melanoma, head and neck, liver or kidney cancer. CDR3 nucleotide sequence: TGTGCCACCAGCAGAGAATCGTACCAAGAGACCCAGTACTTC. Its protein product is CATSRESYQETQYF.